The 29 T cell receptor beta chains below were found in one sample sequenced in a study of blood T cells in healthy people across ages. Alongside a J-beta primer mix, a sample-barcoded 5' primer served in a second PCR lasting about 7 to 12 cycles. TCRdb called the 5' RACE reads again in MiXCR, with one record for every CDR3 protein. Of 700,000 to 950,000 distinct CDR3 sequences listed, about 40% were seen once; the top ten hold about 20%. Sequenced input: blood. These receptors all come from a woman aged 55-75 years in good health.

This clonotype was observed a few times. The chain is built from TRBV6-9 and TRBJ2-7; D is unresolved. The V end lost 1 base, the J end lost 2 bases, and 6 bases lay between the germline ends. The CDR3 is made up of 13 amino acids. The germline V gene has CDR1 MNHGY and CDR2 SVAAGI. The DNA of the CDR3 is TGTGCCAGCAGTTATTTGGCAGCCTACGAGCAGTACTTC. Translated, it gives CASSYLAAYEQYF.

This clonotype turned up a few times. This chain links TRBV6-1 with TRBJ2-7, with 8 bases that match TRBD1. Trimming at V came to 6 bases and at J to 0 bases, leaving 13 bases not matched to a gene. CDR1 MNHNS and CDR2 SASEGT come from the germline V gene. The CDR3 loop spans 17 amino acids. The CDR3 is CASSQDRGSATSYEQYF. Written as DNA, the CDR3 is TGTGCCAGCAGCCAAGACAGGGGTAGCGCAACCTCCTACGAGCAGTACTTC.

This clonotype has more than one count but fewer than ten. V gene TRBV28 combines with J gene TRBJ2-7; D not resolved. V was clipped by 2 bases and J by 2 bases, with 10 bases between them. Germline CDR1 is MDHEN and CDR2 is SYDVKM. There are 14 residues in the CDR3. Written as DNA, the CDR3 is TGTGCCAGCAGTTTAGGAGACGAGACCTACGAGCAGTACTTC. Protein product: CASSLGDETYEQYF.

This clonotype was picked up a small number of times. The chain couples TRBV29-1 to TRBJ1-1; D is possibly TRBD1 (5 bases). This CDR3 region has 13 residues. Germline values: CDR1 SQVTM, CDR2 ANQGSEA. V was cut by 4 bases and J by 4 bases, with 13 bases left in between. For the CDR3, the DNA is TGCAGCGTTGCTGGGACGGGCGGCACTGAAGCTTTCTTT. The encoded protein is CSVAGTGGTEAFF.

The chain employs TRBV6-5 and TRBJ1-1; possible D gene TRBD1, 5 bases. The CDR3 has 16 residues. Germline-derived CDR1 and CDR2 are MNHEY and SVGAGI. V was trimmed by 0 bases and J by 0 bases, leaving 11 bases between them. Here the CDR3 reads CASSYSGQGMNTEAFF. The CDR3 DNA follows: TGTGCCAGCAGTTACTCGGGGCAGGGTATGAACACTGAAGCTTTCTTT.

With regard to this clonotype: A much larger clone differs from this one at a single base, so this may be a read error. This chain joins TRBV6-2 or TRBV6-3 and TRBJ2-7, with 9 bases lining up with TRBD1. Looked up from germline, CDR1 is MNHEY and CDR2 is SVGEGT. This CDR3 spans 12 amino acids. The CDR3 reads CASSFTGGTSDF. CDR3 sequence (DNA): TGTGCCAGCAGTTTTACAGGGGGCACTTCGGACTTC.

The V gene is TRBV7-9, the J gene TRBJ1-4; TRBD1 might be the D (6 bases). V was pared by 7 bases and J by 0 bases, with 15 bases between. CDR1 and CDR2 from the germline V gene are SEHNR and FQNEAQ (reference sequence). The CDR3 has 16 amino acids. CDR3 sequence: CASTPRGGATNEKLFF. CDR3 sequence (DNA): TGTGCCAGCACCCCGAGGGGGGGGGCAACTAATGAAAAACTGTTTTTT.

This clonotype was recorded at least ten times. A junction end diverges from the germline sequence, so it may reflect a read error. The chain recombines TRBV20-1 with TRBJ2-3, with 8 bases lining up with TRBD1. Germline V gene lookup returns CDR1 DFQATT and CDR2 SNEGSKA (reference sequence). CDR3 length equals 13 residues. CDR3 amino acids: CSAGGQGTDTQYF. CDR3 in DNA: TGCAGTGCGGGAGGACAGGGCACCGATACGCAGTATTTT.

This sequence joins TRBV29-1 and TRBJ2-7; D may be TRBD2 (5 bases). Germline CDR1 reads SQVTM; CDR2 reads ANQGSEA. The CDR3 totals 13 residues. Trimming took off 4 bases at V and 7 bases at J, with 17 bases between the two ends. Here the CDR3 DNA reads TGCAGCGTTGGTGGCGGACTCTACAATGAGCAGTACTTC. Translated: CSVGGGLYNEQYF.

CDR3 nucleotides: TGCGCCAGCAGAGGATCACCTTACCAAGAGACCCAGTACTTC. It codes for CASRGSPYQETQYF. The V gene is TRBV5-1, the J gene TRBJ2-5, with D unresolved. Germline V gene data show CDR1 as SGHRS and CDR2 as YFSETQ. V lost 5 bases, J lost 0 bases, and 11 bases lay in between. The CDR3 runs 14 residues.

The J gene is TRBJ1-1, the V gene TRBV10-3; possible D gene TRBD1, 6 bases. CDR1 and CDR2 from the germline V gene are ENHRY and SYGVKD. The CDR3 has 15 residues. The V end lost 4 bases, the J end lost 4 bases, and 16 bases lay between the germline ends. CDR3 protein: CAISGKGTGSTEAFF. The DNA for the CDR3 is TGTGCCATCAGTGGGAAAGGAACAGGGAGCACTGAAGCTTTCTTT.

This clonotype turned up a few times. The chain recombines TRBV6-1 with TRBJ2-1, with D perhaps TRBD1 or TRBD2 (6 bases each). Germline V CDR1 and CDR2: MNHNS, SASEGT. The CDR3 spans 15 residues. The ends were cut back, 4 bases at V and 7 bases at J, with 17 bases in the middle. The CDR3 DNA is TGTGCCAGCAGTGGGGGACTCAGGGGTCGGAATGAGCAGTTCTTC. It yields the protein CASSGGLRGRNEQFF.

The CDR3 sequence is CSVLRASAYEQYF. In DNA, the CDR3 is TGCAGTGTCTTGCGAGCGAGTGCCTACGAGCAGTACTTC. This chain connects TRBV20-1 to TRBJ2-7; D unresolved. Looked up from germline, CDR1 is DFQATT and CDR2 is SNEGSKA (reference sequence). The CDR3 runs to 13 residues. V was pared by 7 bases and J by 2 bases, with 15 bases between.

The chain uses TRBV18 and TRBJ2-5; 13 nucleotides align to TRBD2. The CDR3 is made up of 16 amino acids. With V trimmed by 4 bases and J by 5 bases, 7 bases remained unmatched. Germline values: CDR1 KGHSH, CDR2 LQKENI. The CDR3 sequence is CASSQGLAGPEETQYF. The CDR3 DNA reads TGTGCCAGCTCACAGGGACTAGCGGGACCCGAGGAGACCCAGTACTTC. The full variable domain, completed using reference TRBV18 and TRBJ2-5, is NAGVMQNPRHLVRRRGQEARLRCSPMKGHSHVYWYRQLPEEGLKFMVYLQKENIIDESGMPKERFSAEFPKEGPSILRIQQVVRGDSAAYFCASSQGLAGPEETQYFGPGTRLLVL.

On this clonotype: One end of the junction varies from germline; a read error may be responsible. This chain uses TRBV7-6 with TRBJ2-5; D not certain. Germline-derived CDR1 and CDR2 are SGHVS and FNYEAQ. The CDR3 totals 17 residues. The CDR3 spells CTSSTFLGGVDQETQYF. CDR3 DNA: TGTACCAGCAGCACTTTTTTGGGTGGTGTGGACCAAGAGACCCAGTACTTC.

This clonotype was recorded a few times. This chain joins TRBV5-1 and TRBJ2-7, with 11 bases that match TRBD2. J lost 6 bases, V lost 5 bases, and 7 bases had no gene match. Looked up from germline, CDR1 is SGHRS and CDR2 is YFSETQ. This CDR3 has 14 amino acids. The CDR3 spells CASRTGTSGPEQYF. In nucleotides, the CDR3 is TGCGCCAGCAGAACCGGGACTAGCGGCCCCGAGCAGTACTTC.

In DNA form, the CDR3 reads TGTGCCAGCAGCCCACCACGAATGGGACAGTGGGACAACAATGAGCAGTTCTTC. Translating it yields CASSPPRMGQWDNNEQFF. The chain is built from TRBV3-1 and TRBJ2-1; 7 bases map to TRBD1. The germline CDR1 and CDR2 sequences are LGHDT and YNNKEL (reference sequence). CDR3 length: 18 amino acids. V shed 4 bases and J 5 bases; nucleotides not matched to a gene: 17.

This clonotype was detected once. V usage is TRBV7-2 and J usage is TRBJ1-5, with D tentatively TRBD1 (6 bases). V lost 6 bases, J lost 3 bases, and 15 bases lay in between. CDR3 length: 15 amino acids. Germline loops: CDR1 SGHTA, CDR2 FQGNSA. The CDR3 protein is CASSFQGRDNQPQHF. CDR3 nucleotides: TGTGCCAGCAGTTTCCAGGGGAGGGACAATCAGCCCCAGCATTTT.

By share, this clonotype ranks as medium-sized. J is TRBJ2-3 and V is TRBV5-1, with 9 bases matching TRBD2. V was pared by 2 bases and J by 3 bases, with 4 bases of the junction left unmatched. CDR1 SGHRS and CDR2 YFSETQ come from the germline V gene. The CDR3 sequence is 15 residues long. CDR3 DNA sequence: TGCGCCAGCAGCTTCGGGACTAGCACGACAGATACGCAGTATTTT. Protein product: CASSFGTSTTDTQYF.

Only one count was recorded for this clonotype. The rearrangement uses TRBV5-1 and TRBJ2-1; TRBD1 is a possible D gene (6 bases). This CDR3 comprises 14 residues. Germline V gives CDR1 SGHRS, CDR2 YFSETQ. V shed 4 bases and J shed 6 bases, with 14 bases lying between them. CDR3 sequence: CASSTHTGLNEQFF. CDR3 DNA: TGCGCCAGCAGCACCCACACAGGGCTCAATGAGCAGTTCTTC.

The V and J genes are TRBV28 and TRBJ2-7; 9 positions match TRBD1. Losses at the gene ends were 6 bases for V and 3 bases for J; bases not matched to a gene: 9. The CDR3 totals 15 residues. The germline V gene encodes CDR1 MDHEN and CDR2 SYDVKM. The CDR3 region has the DNA TGTGCCAGCAGGGGACAGGGTCAGGGTTACTACGAGCAGTACTTC. Amino acid sequence: CASRGQGQGYYEQYF. Supplemented by reference TRBV28 and TRBJ2-7, the full variable domain reads DVKVTQSSRYLVKRTGEKVFLECVQDMDHENMFWYRQDPGLGLRLIYFSYDVKMKEKGDIPEGYSVSREKKERFSLILESASTNQTSMYLCASRGQGQGYYEQYFGPGTRLTVT.

This chain joins TRBV20-1 and TRBJ2-1; 12 bases are shared with TRBD2. Germline V gene lookup returns CDR1 DFQATT and CDR2 SNEGSKA (reference sequence). Trimming took 5 bases from V and 7 from J; bases not matched to a gene: 3. The CDR3 is 13 amino acids. The CDR3 reads CSAPGLAGNEQFF. CDR3 nucleotides: TGCAGTGCTCCAGGACTAGCGGGGAATGAGCAGTTCTTC.

V is TRBV20-1 and J is TRBJ2-4; 9 bases align to TRBD2. The DNA end is more similar to TRBJ2-7, so the J call may be wrong. The germline V gene has CDR1 DFQATT and CDR2 SNEGSKA (reference sequence). The CDR3 is made up of 13 amino acids. Written as DNA, the CDR3 is TGCAGTGCTAGAAGGCGGGAGGGCCCCGAGCAGTACTTC. This translates into CSARRREGPEQYF.

This clonotype has only a few counts. The CDR3 DNA reads TGTGCCAGCAGTGAACGTGTGGCGGGGGCTCCCTCCTACGAGCAGTACTTC. It yields the protein CASSERVAGAPSYEQYF. This sequence joins TRBV6-1 and TRBJ2-7; D perhaps matches TRBD2 (7 bases). V was clipped by 2 bases and J by 0 bases, with 17 bases between them. The CDR3 is made up of 17 amino acids. Germline V gene lookup returns CDR1 MNHNS and CDR2 SASEGT.

The chain links TRBV3-1 to TRBJ1-2; D is uncertain. This CDR3 contains 13 residues. Germline CDR1 reads LGHDT; CDR2 reads YNNKEL (reference sequence). The V end lost 3 bases, the J end lost 6 bases, and 11 bases lay between the germline ends. This CDR3 is CASSQDGVNGYTF. The CDR3 bases are TGTGCCAGCAGCCAGGACGGGGTTAATGGCTACACCTTC.

This clonotype appeared many times. This chain connects TRBV20-1 to TRBJ2-1; 9 bases align to TRBD1. The CDR3 length is 15 residues. In germline, CDR1 is DFQATT, CDR2 SNEGSKA (reference sequence). With 3 bases clipped from V and 4 bases from J, the junction kept 7 bases outside the gene matches. The CDR3 region is CSASRDRARYNEQFF. CDR3 nucleotide sequence: TGCAGTGCTAGCCGGGACAGGGCACGATACAATGAGCAGTTCTTC.

This clonotype was seen a few times. V and J are TRBV4-2 and TRBJ2-5; perhaps TRBD2 as D (5 bases). V dropped 4 bases and J dropped 3 bases, with 15 bases sitting between them. This CDR3 is built from 15 residues. The germline V gene encodes CDR1 LGHNA and CDR2 YNFKEQ. This chain's CDR3 is CASSLQGAAEETQYF. The DNA for the CDR3 is TGTGCCAGCAGCCTCCAAGGAGCGGCAGAAGAGACCCAGTACTTC.

This clonotype was seen more than once but under ten times. The chain is built from TRBV7-2 and TRBJ2-7; 7 bases are a match to TRBD1. Germline V lookup: CDR1 SGHTA, CDR2 FQGNSA. The ends lost 4 bases at V and 6 bases at J; junction bases unmatched: 12. This CDR3 is 15 amino acids long. The CDR3 loop is CASSSWTGLTSEQYF. For the CDR3, the DNA is TGTGCCAGCAGCTCATGGACAGGCTTGACCAGCGAGCAGTACTTC.

The table lists this clonotype with a few counts. The junction differs from germline at one of its ends, possibly a read error. V usage is TRBV5-1 and J usage is TRBJ1-1, with no clear D. This CDR3 spans 14 amino acids. CDR1 and CDR2 from the germline V gene are SGHRS and YFSETQ. CDR3 region: CASSLGHLNTEAFF. CDR3 nucleotides: TGTGCCAGCAGTTTAGGGCACCTGAACACTGAAGCTTTCTTT.